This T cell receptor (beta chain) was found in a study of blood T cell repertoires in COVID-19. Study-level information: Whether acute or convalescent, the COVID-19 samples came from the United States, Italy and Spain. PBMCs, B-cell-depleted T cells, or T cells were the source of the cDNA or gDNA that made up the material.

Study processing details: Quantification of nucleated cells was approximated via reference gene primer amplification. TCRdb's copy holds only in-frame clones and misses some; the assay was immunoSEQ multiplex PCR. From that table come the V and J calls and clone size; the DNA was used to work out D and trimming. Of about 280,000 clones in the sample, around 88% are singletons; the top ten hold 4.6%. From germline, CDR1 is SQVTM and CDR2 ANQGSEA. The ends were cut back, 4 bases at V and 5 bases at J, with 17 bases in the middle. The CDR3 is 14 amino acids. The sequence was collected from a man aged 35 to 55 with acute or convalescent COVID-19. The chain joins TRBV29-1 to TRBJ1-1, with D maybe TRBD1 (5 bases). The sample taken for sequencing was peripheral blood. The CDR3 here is CSVVTALTGTEAFF. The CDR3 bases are TGCAGCGTTGTGACAGCCCTTACCGGGACTGAAGCTTTCTTT.